The 27 T cell receptor delta chains below were found in one sample sequenced in a study of gamma-delta chains in newborns, infants, children. TCRdb reprocessed the reads using CATT. The sample holds roughly 7,900 delta-chain clones, around 1.6% seen once. The sample comprised blood. These receptors originate from a child who was a newborn, infant or young child, either healthy, febrile or measles-vaccinated (not recorded which).

A few counts support this clone. With a much larger clone just one base away, this may be a read error. The sample carries other DNA sequences with the same CDR3. V gene TRDV2 combines with J gene TRDJ1, with 7 bases matching TRDD3. The CDR3 covers 18 residues. Per the germline V gene, CDR1 is GEAIGNYY and CDR2 is EKD. V was clipped by 0 bases and J by 0 bases; unmatched bases: 12. The chain's CDR3 is CACDTGGIPTLYTDKLIF. In nucleotides, the CDR3 is TGTGCCTGTGACACCGGGGGGATCCCGACATTGTACACCGATAAACTCATCTTT.

By share, this clone counts as medium-sized (0.01 to 0.1%). Additional DNA sequences in this sample encode the identical CDR3. The V and J genes are TRDV3 and TRDJ1, with D perhaps matching TRDD3 (6 bases). Trimming took 3 bases from V and 0 from J, leaving 23 bases between them. CDR3 length: 17 residues. CDR1 is TVYSNPD, CDR2 GDNSRS, per germline (reference sequence). The DNA of the CDR3 is TGTGCCTTGACCCAGTCGAGATGGGGGCCGTACACCGATAAACTCATCTTT. Amino acids: CALTQSRWGPYTDKLIF.

The table lists this clone with a few counts. Since a much larger clone is just one base distant, this may be a read error. This same CDR3 is encoded by further DNA sequences in the sample. The rearrangement uses TRDV2 and TRDJ3, with TRDD3 as a possible D gene (6 bases). Germline V gene lookup returns CDR1 GEAIGNYY and CDR2 EKD. The CDR3 contains 19 residues. The DNA of the CDR3 is TGTGCCTGTGACCGGGTGGGGGGTCCGAGCTCCTGGGATACCCGACAGATGTTTTTC. It specifies CACDRVGGPSSWDTRQMFF.

This clone showed up just a few times. This DNA's translation and the protein TCRdb lists, from a much larger clone, do not match at residue 11, likely due to a read error; the protein shown is translated from the DNA. The gene calls are TRDV2 and TRDJ1, with 7 bases fitting TRDD3. The CDR3 runs to 17 residues. CDR1 GEAIGNYY and CDR2 EKD come from the germline V gene. Trimming at V came to 2 bases and at J to 0 bases, leaving 11 bases not matched to a gene. This CDR3 is CACDKRWGRVHTDKLIF. The DNA for the CDR3 is TGTGCCTGTGACAAGCGGTGGGGGAGGGTGCACACCGATAAACTCATCTTT.

This clone was observed a few times. Other DNA sequences in the sample encode the same CDR3. This chain joins TRDV1 and TRDJ1; D unclear. The CDR3 loop spans 13 amino acids. Looked up from germline, CDR1 is TSWWSYY and CDR2 is QGS. Trimming removed 2 bases from V and 0 bases from J, with 4 bases in between. CDR3 sequence reads: CALGEGYTDKLIF. The CDR3 coding sequence is TGTGCTCTTGGGGAAGGGTACACCGATAAACTCATCTTT.

For this clone: A much larger clone differs from this one at a single base, so this may be a read error. The chain links TRDV1 to TRDJ1, with D tentatively TRDD3 (5 bases). V lost 2 bases and J 2 bases, leaving 30 bases between the germline ends. Per germline, CDR1 TSWWSYY and CDR2 QGS. The CDR3 length is 21 residues. The CDR3 sequence is CALGEYRAGGGALKETDKLIF. DNA of the CDR3: TGTGCTCTTGGGGAATATCGGGCAGGAGGGGGGGCCCTTAAGGAGACCGATAAACTCATCTTT.

Notes on this clone: It may be a read error: a sequence one base away is much more abundant. The same CDR3 also results from other DNA sequences found in this sample. This chain uses TRDV3 with TRDJ1; 10 nucleotides align to TRDD3. This CDR3 has 15 amino acids. Germline CDR1 TVYSNPD, CDR2 GDNSRS (reference sequence). The CDR3 region is CAFTGGWGYTDKLIF. CDR3 sequence (DNA): TGCGCCTTTACTGGGGGATGGGGGTACACCGATAAACTCATCTTT.

As for this clone: TCRdb's protein for this DNA is that of a much larger clone and differs from the translation at residue 16, likely a read error; the protein shown is the DNA translation. The genes are TRDV2 and TRDJ3; 10 nucleotides agree with TRDD3. Germline loops: CDR1 GEAIGNYY, CDR2 EKD. This CDR3 contains 18 residues. The CDR3 protein is CACDTGGYISWDTRQVFF. Here the CDR3 DNA reads TGTGCCTGTGACACTGGGGGATACATATCCTGGGACACCCGACAGGTGTTTTTC.

This clone has only a few counts. A much larger clone differs from this one at a single base, so this may be a read error. In the same sample, other DNA sequences code for this CDR3. The V call is TRDV1, the J call TRDJ1; the match to TRDD3 covers 11 bases. This CDR3 has 20 amino acids. CDR1 and CDR2 from the germline V gene are TSWWSYY and QGS. The chain's CDR3 is CALGGLRRWGILTYTDKLIF. The DNA for the CDR3 is TGTGCTCTTGGCGGCCTACGACGCTGGGGGATACTGACGTACACCGATAAGCTCATCTTT.

As to this clone: The TCRdb protein comes from a much larger clone and disagrees with this DNA's translation at residue 9, likely due to a read error; the protein given here is derived from the DNA. The rearrangement links TRAV29/DV5 to TRDJ1, with D tentatively TRDD3 (5 bases). The CDR3 runs to 17 residues. Germline V lookup: CDR1 NSMFDY, CDR2 ISSIKDK. Trimming cost V 1 base and J 0 bases, with 19 bases left between them. The CDR3 bases are TGTGCAGCAAGCTTGTTCCCCGTACAGGGGGACACCGATAAACTCATCTTT. Protein product: CAASLFPVQGDTDKLIF.

A few counts support this clone. The protein TCRdb lists belongs to a much larger clone and differs from this DNA's translation at residue 4, which points to a read error; the protein shown is made from the DNA. This chain joins TRDV2 and TRDJ3, with D possibly being TRDD3 (5 bases). Trimming left V 5 bases short and J 0 bases short, with 16 bases between. Germline loops: CDR1 GEAIGNYY, CDR2 EKD. CDR3 size: 18 residues. CDR3 amino acids: CACGPLGASSWDTRQMFF. CDR3 nucleotide sequence: TGTGCCTGTGGCCCCCTTGGGGCAAGCTCCTGGGACACCCGACAGATGTTTTTC.

This clone was observed at least ten times. This sample includes further DNA sequences coding for the same CDR3. The chain joins TRDV1 to TRDJ1; no definite D call. Deletions cut 0 bases from V and 3 bases from J, with 17 bases between. The CDR3 is made up of 17 amino acids. Germline CDR1 and CDR2: TSWWSYY and QGS. The CDR3 region is CALGELHSDRSADKLIF. DNA of the CDR3: TGTGCTCTTGGGGAACTACATTCCGACCGGTCCGCCGATAAACTCATCTTT.

This clone was seen more than once but under ten times. Being one base from a much bigger clone, this may be a read error. Other nucleotide sequences in the sample specify the same CDR3. The chain has TRDV1 and TRDJ1, with a weak D call TRDD2 (5 bases). Germline CDR1 TSWWSYY, CDR2 QGS. The CDR3 covers 16 residues. V lost 6 bases, J lost 0 bases, and 17 bases lay in between. CDR3 bases: TGTGCTCTTGGAGAGGCCTTCTCGGGCTACACCGATAAACTCATCTTT. Protein sequence: CALGEAFSGYTDKLIF.

This clone is labeled medium-sized. This chain links TRDV1 with TRDJ1, with 11 bases identical to TRDD3. V lost 2 bases, J lost 0 bases, and 20 bases stayed unmatched. CDR1 TSWWSYY and CDR2 QGS come from the germline V gene. The CDR3 is 22 residues long. In DNA, the CDR3 is TGTGCTCTTGGGGAAGATCGCCTTCCTACGGAACTGGGGGATAGGTACACCGATAAACTCATCTTT. Its protein is CALGEDRLPTELGDRYTDKLIF.

This clone was counted a few times. TCRdb assigns this DNA the protein of a much larger clone, which departs from its translation at residue 15; this likely reflects a read error, and the protein shown comes from translating the DNA. The V and J genes are TRDV2 and TRDJ1; TRDD3 aligns across 11 bases. Germline assignment: CDR1 GEAIGNYY and CDR2 EKD. CDR3 length: 17 amino acids. CDR3 sequence: CACDFWGIRGHTDKIIF. CDR3 nucleotides: TGTGCCTGTGACTTTTGGGGGATACGCGGTCACACCGATAAAATCATCTTT.

In its sample, this clone is medium-sized. This sample also contains other DNA sequences that code for the same CDR3. V usage is TRDV1 and J usage is TRDJ1; D may be TRDD3 (5 bases). Germline CDR1 TSWWSYY, CDR2 QGS. The CDR3 extends over 13 amino acids. The CDR3 DNA reads as TGTGCCACCGGGTCGGGGGACACCGATAAACTCATCTTT. This codes for CATGSGDTDKLIF.

In its sample, this clone ranks as medium-sized. The chain recombines TRDV2 with TRDJ3, with TRDD3 identical over 11 bases. The CDR3 is 19 amino acids. V lost 3 bases to trimming and J lost 1 base; unmatched junction nucleotides: 7. Per germline, CDR1 GEAIGNYY and CDR2 EKD. The chain's CDR3 is CACDGLLGDTSWDTRQMFF. DNA for the CDR3: TGTGCCTGTGACGGTCTTCTGGGGGATACATCCTGGGACACCCGACAGATGTTTTTC.

This clone qualifies as medium-sized. The CDR3 loop is CALGESTYPTGGATAQLFF. The CDR3 region has the DNA TGTGCTCTTGGGGAATCGACCTACCCTACTGGGGGAGCCACAGCACAACTCTTCTTT. The rearrangement links TRDV1 to TRDJ2, with 9 positions matching TRDD3. CDR1 is TSWWSYY, CDR2 QGS, per germline. The CDR3 extends over 19 amino acids. Germline trimming cut 2 bases from V and 5 bases from J; bases unmatched to any gene: 15.

Comments on this clone: At residue 4, the DNA translation does not agree with TCRdb's protein; the protein displayed here is the one encoded by the DNA. This chain uses TRDV2 with TRDJ3, with a tentative D call TRDD3 (6 bases). The CDR3 totals 19 residues. Germline V gene lookup returns CDR1 GEAIGNYY and CDR2 EKD. The CDR3, as DNA: TGTGCCTGTGGCACCGCCCCACTGGGTGGCTCCTGGGACGCCCGACAGATGTTTTTC. It specifies CACGTAPLGGSWDARQMFF.

On this clone itself: The protein given by TCRdb reflects a much larger clone and differs at residue 3 from this DNA's translation, likely from a read error; the protein shown is the DNA's translation. V and J are TRDV2 and TRDJ1, with 12 bases lining up with TRDD3. CDR3 size: 19 residues. CDR1 is GEAIGNYY and CDR2 is EKD in the germline V gene. The DNA of the CDR3 is TGTGCCCGTGACACATTCTCTGGGGGATACGCAGAGTACACCGATAAACTCATCTTT. Translation: CARDTFSGGYAEYTDKLIF.

Turning to this clone: A read error may explain this, as a much larger clone is one base away. This sample also contains other DNA sequences that code for the same CDR3. The chain uses TRDV2 and TRDJ3; TRDD3 matches at 11 bases. The CDR3 runs 19 residues. Trimming at V came to 3 bases and at J to 2 bases, leaving 8 bases not matched to a gene. CDR1 is GEAIGNYY and CDR2 is EKD in the germline V gene. The CDR3 here is CACDGVLGDKAWDTRQMFF. For the CDR3, the DNA is TGTGCCTGTGACGGGGTACTGGGGGATAAAGCCTGGGACACCCGACAGATGTTTTTC.

About this clone itself: The junction does not match germline at one end; this may be a read error. The same CDR3 is also encoded by other DNA sequences in this sample. The V gene is TRDV2, the J gene TRDJ3; TRDD2 or TRDD3 may be the D gene (8 bases each). Germline V gives CDR1 GEAIGNYY, CDR2 EKD. This CDR3 is 19 amino acids long. The DNA of the CDR3 is TGCGCCTGTGACTTCCTACTGGGGGCCAGCTCCTGGGACACCCGGCAGATGTTTTTC. The encoded protein is CACDFLLGASSWDTRQMFF.

Note on this clone: TCRdb's protein and the translated DNA diverge at residue 7; the protein reported here is the translation of the DNA. This chain links TRDV1 with TRDJ1, with D possibly being TRDD3 (6 bases). V lost 1 base to trimming and J lost 0 bases, with 18 bases between them. CDR1 TSWWSYY and CDR2 QGS come from the germline V gene. The CDR3 contains 18 residues. The CDR3 loop is CALGEPITGNLYTDKLIF. CDR3 DNA: TGTGCTCTTGGGGAACCCATCACTGGGAACCTGTACACCGATAAACTCATCTTT.

This clone was seen a few times. The chain has TRDV3 and TRDJ1; TRDD2 matches at 9 bases. CDR3 length equals 25 residues. J lost 0 bases, V lost 1 base, and 36 bases had no gene match. Germline loops: CDR1 TVYSNPD, CDR2 GDNSRS (reference sequence). CDR3 DNA: TGTGCCTTTACCGTCCCGGCCTTCCTACGACGGGACTTCTACCGGGGGAAAGTTAACACCGATAAACTCATCTTT. Its protein is CAFTVPAFLRRDFYRGKVNTDKLIF.

This clone occurred a few times. The junction does not match germline at one end; this may be a read error. Other DNA sequences in the same sample also yield this CDR3. The genes are TRDV1 and TRDJ1; TRDD3 matches at 9 bases. Germline loops: CDR1 TSWWSYY, CDR2 QGS. The CDR3 has 20 amino acids. CDR3 protein: CALGELSSTGGVSYTDKLIF. CDR3 nucleotides: TGTGCTCTTGGGGAACTATCCTCTACTGGGGGAGTCTCTTACACCGATAAACTCATCTTC.

Concerning this clone: At residue 4, the translated DNA and the protein in TCRdb do not agree; the protein given here is derived from the DNA. This rearrangement joins TRDV3 to TRDJ1; 13 bases fit TRDD3. CDR1 and CDR2 (germline): TVYSNPD, GDNSRS (reference sequence). The CDR3 length is 18 residues. Trimming removed 2 bases from V and 0 bases from J; junction bases left unmatched: 12. In DNA, the CDR3 is TGTGCCTTTCTGGCGTACTGGGGGATACGAGTGTACACCGATAAACTCATCTTT. It specifies CAFLAYWGIRVYTDKLIF. The full variable domain, its missing parts supplied by reference TRDV3 and TRDJ1, is CDKVTQSSPDQTVASGSEVVLLCTYDTVYSNPDLFWYRIRPDYSFQFVFYGDNSRSEGADFTQGRFSVKHILTQKAFHLVISPVRTEDSATYYCAFLAYWGIRVYTDKLIFGKGTRVTVEP.

As regards this clone: There is a difference at residue 12 between the TCRdb protein and the DNA translation, so the protein given here was translated from the DNA. The rearrangement uses TRDV1 and TRDJ1; 12 nucleotides match TRDD3. Germline values: CDR1 TSWWSYY, CDR2 QGS. The CDR3 has 16 residues. CDR3 amino acids: CALGATGGYNTGKLIF. The CDR3 DNA is TGTGCTCTTGGGGCTACTGGGGGATACAACACCGGTAAACTCATCTTT.